This TCR beta chain was sequenced for a study of metastatic and nonmetastatic thyroid tumors. Study-level results: TCR beta diversity was reportedly significantly higher in malignant thyroid tumors than benign nodules, in blood and tumor.

No patient had received any treatment before thyroid surgery. In the authors' methods: Between-group CDR3 differences, defined by clinicopathological status, yielded a distant-metastasis classifier for papillary thyroid cancer. TCRdb reanalyzed the PCR reads with MiXCR. Here the V and J calls rest on TCRdb's processing, not on the authors' analysis. This sample carries about 24,000 clones, 23% of them seen once, and the ten largest clones take about 64%. Germline V gives CDR1 MNHEY, CDR2 SVGAGI. The CDR3 has 14 amino acids. The V gene lost 4 bases and the J gene lost 6 bases, with 16 bases spanning the gap. Points on this clone: Its specificity is not known.

The chain is built from TRBV6-5 and TRBJ2-7; perhaps D is TRBD1 or TRBD2 (5 bases each). Sequenced material: blood. This TCR was recovered from a male donor with papillary thyroid cancer or a benign thyroid nodule (not recorded which). Some clones in this sample may be carry-over from other donors' samples. The CDR3 loop reads CASSSRDPQIEQYF. CDR3 coding DNA: TGTGCCAGCAGTTCCCGGGACCCCCAAATCGAGCAGTACTTC.